This T cell receptor (beta chain) was sequenced for a study of response to subunit inactivated influenza vaccine. Details on this clonotype: The antigen remains undetermined.

The study's findings and limits: It was suggested by the authors that few new T cells are recruited by each seasonal influenza vaccination.

V was cut by 6 bases and J by 6 bases, with 17 bases left in between. Germline CDR1 is KGHSH and CDR2 is LQKENI. The CDR3 consists of 14 residues. TCRdb re-called the RT-PCR reads with MiXCR, one entry per CDR3 protein. The sample holds about 480,000 distinct CDR3 sequences, over 10% seen once. The sequenced sample was PBMCs from blood, obtained roughly 6 weeks after vaccination. V is TRBV18 and J is TRBJ1-2, with D perhaps TRBD1 (6 bases). The clonotype originates from a man between 45 and 60 years old who received an inactivated influenza vaccine. This chain's CDR3 is CASSQTWTEDGYTF. As DNA, the CDR3 is TGTGCCAGCTCCCAAACCTGGACAGAGGATGGCTACACCTTC. Filled out from reference TRBV18 and TRBJ1-2, the complete variable domain reads NAGVMQNPRHLVRRRGQEARLRCSPMKGHSHVYWYRQLPEEGLKFMVYLQKENIIDESGMPKERFSAEFPKEGPSILRIQQVVRGDSAAYFCASSQTWTEDGYTFGSGTRLTVV.